This T cell receptor (beta chain) was profiled in a study of blood T cell repertoires in COVID-19 (dated by TCRdb to the early 2020s). As for the study more broadly: Samples covering the acute and convalescent phases of COVID-19 were provided by collaborators in the United States, Italy and Spain. Where HLA class I and class II types were available, the types were taken from metadata supplied by the sample provider, not from assay-based typing. Deeply sampled blood TCRbeta repertoires from subjects exposed to, actively infected with, or recovered from COVID-19 were included in the dataset. The material from the prospective study consisted of cDNA or gDNA derived from T cells, B-cell-depleted T cells, or PBMCs. A de-identified subject ID, COVID-19 status, age in years and sex were almost always included in the sample metadata. The repertoires were released in a freely available public database meant as a resource for research on the immune response to SARS-CoV-2. Samples were obtained from the ongoing ImmuneRACE study (first 160 participants) and from 1,254 subjects provided by 6 global collaborators. The research as a whole found: How much clinical and demographic metadata was included differed by source and by participant, and the metadata was provided uncurated.

Points on this clone: Its antigen specificity is not known. No much larger clone is present one base from it, and per-base qualities are unavailable.

The immunoSEQ Assay, a bias-controlled multiplex PCR, was used to amplify TCRbeta CDR3 regions from genomic DNA. Regarding the original processing steps: The number of nucleated cells in each sample was estimated from the amplification of reference gene primers within the assay. Sequence reads were collapsed and filtered to measure the absolute abundance of every unique TCRbeta CDR3 rearrangement. For each sample, productive Simpson clonality was calculated as the square root of Simpson's diversity index across productive rearrangements. This is the immuneACCESS table as TCRdb keeps it, with only in-frame sequences that have V and J called. A part of the clones is gone; compared with another copy, unresolved V genes explain less than half, and the rest is unexplained. The DNA was the basis for D and trimming; V, J and clone size are from that table. This sample has 85,000 to 110,000 clones in its table, and roughly nine tenths of those were observed once. The top ten constitute approximately 6.2% of the sample.

The germline V gene yields MGHRA for CDR1 and YSYEKL for CDR2. The CDR3 spans 18 residues, from the cysteine through the phenylalanine. Only the CDR3 portion is preserved as DNA: 54 bases, with reading frame beginning at the first base. Trimming removed 1 base from V and 6 bases from J; the gene matches leave 15 bases unexplained. Each collaborating institution followed its own protocols to collect whole blood in K2EDTA tubes. Collaborator samples were shipped for TCRbeta analysis as frozen whole blood, isolated PBMCs, or DNA extracted from either sample type. The sequencing sample was made of peripheral blood. The origin of this receptor is a human donor in a cohort sampled during active COVID-19. Rearrangement joined TRBV4-1 to TRBJ2-3, and 8 junctional nucleotides match TRBD2. The nucleotides read TGCGCCAGCAGCCAAGTAGGAGCTAGCGGGTCGACGGCCGATACGCAGTATTTT. This sequence encodes CASSQVGASGSTADTQYF.